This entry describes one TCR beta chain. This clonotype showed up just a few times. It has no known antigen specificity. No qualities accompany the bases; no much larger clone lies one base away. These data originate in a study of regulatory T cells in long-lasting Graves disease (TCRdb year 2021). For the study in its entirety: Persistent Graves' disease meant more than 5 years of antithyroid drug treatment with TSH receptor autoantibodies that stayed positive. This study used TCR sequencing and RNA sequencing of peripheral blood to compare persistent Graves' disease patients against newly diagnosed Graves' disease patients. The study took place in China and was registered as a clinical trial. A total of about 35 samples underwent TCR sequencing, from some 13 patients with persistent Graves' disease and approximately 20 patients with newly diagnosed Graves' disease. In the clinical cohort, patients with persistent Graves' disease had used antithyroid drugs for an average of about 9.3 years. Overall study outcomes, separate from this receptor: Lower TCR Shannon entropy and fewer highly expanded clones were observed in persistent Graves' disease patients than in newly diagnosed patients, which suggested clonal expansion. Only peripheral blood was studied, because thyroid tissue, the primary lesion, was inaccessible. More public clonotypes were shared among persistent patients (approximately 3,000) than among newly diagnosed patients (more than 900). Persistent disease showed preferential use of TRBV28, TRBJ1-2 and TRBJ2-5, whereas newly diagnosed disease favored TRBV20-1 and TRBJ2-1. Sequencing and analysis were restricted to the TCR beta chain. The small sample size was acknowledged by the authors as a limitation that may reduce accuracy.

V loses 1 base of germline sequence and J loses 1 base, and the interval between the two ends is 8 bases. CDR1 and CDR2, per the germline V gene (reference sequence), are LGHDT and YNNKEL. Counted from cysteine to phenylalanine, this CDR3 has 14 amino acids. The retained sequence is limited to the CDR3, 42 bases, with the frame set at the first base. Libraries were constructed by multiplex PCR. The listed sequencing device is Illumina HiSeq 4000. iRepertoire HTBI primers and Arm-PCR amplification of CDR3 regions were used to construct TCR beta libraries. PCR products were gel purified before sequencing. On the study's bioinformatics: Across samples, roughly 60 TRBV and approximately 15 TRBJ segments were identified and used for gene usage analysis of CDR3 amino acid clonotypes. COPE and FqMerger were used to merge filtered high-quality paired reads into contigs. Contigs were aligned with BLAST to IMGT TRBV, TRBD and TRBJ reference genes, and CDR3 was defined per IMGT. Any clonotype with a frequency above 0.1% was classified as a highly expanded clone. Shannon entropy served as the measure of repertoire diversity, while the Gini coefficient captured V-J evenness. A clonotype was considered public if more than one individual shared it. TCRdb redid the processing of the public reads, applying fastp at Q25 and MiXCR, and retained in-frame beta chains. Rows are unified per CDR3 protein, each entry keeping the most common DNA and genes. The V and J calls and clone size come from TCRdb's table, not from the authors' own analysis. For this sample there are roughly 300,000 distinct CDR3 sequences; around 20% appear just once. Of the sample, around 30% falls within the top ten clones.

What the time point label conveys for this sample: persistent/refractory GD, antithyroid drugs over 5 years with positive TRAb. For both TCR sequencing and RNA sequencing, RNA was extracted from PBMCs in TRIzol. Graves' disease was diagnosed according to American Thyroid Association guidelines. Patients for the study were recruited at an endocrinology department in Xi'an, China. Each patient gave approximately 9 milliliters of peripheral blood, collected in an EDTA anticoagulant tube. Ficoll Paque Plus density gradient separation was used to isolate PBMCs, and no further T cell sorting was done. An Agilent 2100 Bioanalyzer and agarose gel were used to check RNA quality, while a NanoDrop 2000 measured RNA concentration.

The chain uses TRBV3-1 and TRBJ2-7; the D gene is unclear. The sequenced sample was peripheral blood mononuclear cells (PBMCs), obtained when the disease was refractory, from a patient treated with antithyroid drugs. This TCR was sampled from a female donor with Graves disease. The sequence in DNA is TGTGCCAGCAGCCAAGTTGACTTATCCTACGAGCAGTACTTC. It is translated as CASSQVDLSYEQYF.